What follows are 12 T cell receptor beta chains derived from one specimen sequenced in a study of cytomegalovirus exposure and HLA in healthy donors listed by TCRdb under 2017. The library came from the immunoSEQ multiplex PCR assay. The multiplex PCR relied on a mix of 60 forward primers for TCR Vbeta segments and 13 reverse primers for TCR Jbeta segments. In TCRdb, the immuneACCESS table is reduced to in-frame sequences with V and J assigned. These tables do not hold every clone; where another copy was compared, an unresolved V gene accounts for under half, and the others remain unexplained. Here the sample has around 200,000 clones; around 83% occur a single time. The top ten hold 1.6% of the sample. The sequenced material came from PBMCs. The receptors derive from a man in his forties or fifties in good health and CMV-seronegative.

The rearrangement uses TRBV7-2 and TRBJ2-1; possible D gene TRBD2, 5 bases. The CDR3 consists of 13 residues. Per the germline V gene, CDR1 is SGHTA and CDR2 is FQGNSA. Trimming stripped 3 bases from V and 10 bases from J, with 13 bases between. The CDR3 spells CASSFLGRGEQFF. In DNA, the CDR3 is TGTGCCAGCAGCTTCCTCGGCCGGGGAGAGCAGTTCTTC. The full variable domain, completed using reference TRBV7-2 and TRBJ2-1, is GAGVSQSPSNKVTEKGKDVELRCDPISGHTALYWYRQSLGQGLEFLIYFQGNSAPDKSGLPSDRFSAERTGGSVSTLTIQRTQQEDSAVYLCASSFLGRGEQFFGPGTRLTVL.

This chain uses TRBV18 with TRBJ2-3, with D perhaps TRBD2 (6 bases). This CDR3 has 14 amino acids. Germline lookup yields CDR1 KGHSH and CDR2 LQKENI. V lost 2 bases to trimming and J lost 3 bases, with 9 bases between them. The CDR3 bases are TGTGCCAGCTCACCAAATCGGGGGACAGATACGCAGTATTTT. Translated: CASSPNRGTDTQYF.

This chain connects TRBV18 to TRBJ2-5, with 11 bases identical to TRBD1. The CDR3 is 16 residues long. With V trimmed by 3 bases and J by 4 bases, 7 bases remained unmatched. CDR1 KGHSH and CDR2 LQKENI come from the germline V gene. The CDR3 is CASSPRTGGGGETQYF. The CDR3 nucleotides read TGTGCCAGCTCACCCCGGACAGGGGGCGGAGGAGAGACCCAGTACTTC.

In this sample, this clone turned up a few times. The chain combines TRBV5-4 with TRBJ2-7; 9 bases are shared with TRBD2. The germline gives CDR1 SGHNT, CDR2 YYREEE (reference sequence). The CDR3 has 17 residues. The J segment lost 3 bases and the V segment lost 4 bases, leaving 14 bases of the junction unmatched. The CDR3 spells CASSVDHGRGGNYEQYF. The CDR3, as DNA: TGTGCCAGCAGCGTGGACCATGGGCGGGGGGGCAACTACGAGCAGTACTTC.

The CDR3 DNA is TGTGCCAGCAGCTTTCTTGCCCGCGGGGGGAGCAATGAGCAGTTCTTC. This encodes CASSFLARGGSNEQFF. The chain combines TRBV7-9 with TRBJ2-1, with 8 nucleotides matching TRBD2. The CDR3 loop spans 16 amino acids. Trimming at V came to 3 bases and at J to 6 bases, leaving 10 bases not matched to a gene. Germline values: CDR1 SEHNR, CDR2 FQNEAQ (reference sequence).

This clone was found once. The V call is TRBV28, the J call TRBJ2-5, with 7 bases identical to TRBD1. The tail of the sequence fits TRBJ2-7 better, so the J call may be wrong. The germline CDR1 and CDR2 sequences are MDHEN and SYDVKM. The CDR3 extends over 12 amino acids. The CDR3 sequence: CASRQGGYEQYF. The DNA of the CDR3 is TGTGCCAGCCGACAGGGTGGCTACGAGCAGTACTTC.

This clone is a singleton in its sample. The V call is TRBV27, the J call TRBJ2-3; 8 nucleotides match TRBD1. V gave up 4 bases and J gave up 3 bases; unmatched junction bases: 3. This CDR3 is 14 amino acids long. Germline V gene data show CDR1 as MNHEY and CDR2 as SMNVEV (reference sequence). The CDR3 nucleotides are TGTGCCAGCAGTTCGGACAGGGTGACAGATACGCAGTATTTT. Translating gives CASSSDRVTDTQYF.

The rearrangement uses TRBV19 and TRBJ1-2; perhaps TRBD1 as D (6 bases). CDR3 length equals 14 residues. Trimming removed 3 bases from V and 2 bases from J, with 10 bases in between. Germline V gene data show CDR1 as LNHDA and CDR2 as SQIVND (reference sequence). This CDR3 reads CASSISGVNYGYTF. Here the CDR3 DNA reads TGTGCCAGTAGTATTTCAGGGGTAAACTATGGCTACACCTTC.

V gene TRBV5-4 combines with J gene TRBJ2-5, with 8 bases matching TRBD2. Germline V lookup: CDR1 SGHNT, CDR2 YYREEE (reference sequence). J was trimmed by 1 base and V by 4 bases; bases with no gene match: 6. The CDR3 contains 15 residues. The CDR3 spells CASSPGGGFQETQYF. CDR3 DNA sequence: TGTGCCAGCAGCCCCGGGGGGGGTTTCCAAGAGACCCAGTACTTC.

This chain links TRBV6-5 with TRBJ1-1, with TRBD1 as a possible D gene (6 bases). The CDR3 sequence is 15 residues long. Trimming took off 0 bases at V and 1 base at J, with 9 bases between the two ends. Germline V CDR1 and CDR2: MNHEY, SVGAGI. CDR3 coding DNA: TGTGCCAGCAGTTACTCGACAGGACGGAACACTGAAGCTTTCTTT. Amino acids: CASSYSTGRNTEAFF.

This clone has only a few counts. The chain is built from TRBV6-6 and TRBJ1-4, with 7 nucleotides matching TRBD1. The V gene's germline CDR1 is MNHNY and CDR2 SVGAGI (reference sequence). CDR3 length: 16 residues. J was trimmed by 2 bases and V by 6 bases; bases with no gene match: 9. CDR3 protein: CASSSTGDPTNEKLFF. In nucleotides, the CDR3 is TGTGCCAGCAGCTCAACAGGGGATCCCACTAATGAAAAACTGTTTTTT.

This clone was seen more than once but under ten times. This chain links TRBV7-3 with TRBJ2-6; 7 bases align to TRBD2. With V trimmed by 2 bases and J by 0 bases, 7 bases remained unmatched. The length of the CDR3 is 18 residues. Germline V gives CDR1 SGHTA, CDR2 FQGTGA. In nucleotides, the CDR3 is TGTGCCAGCAGCTTACCGGGGGGAAGTGGCTCTGGGGCCAACGTCCTGACTTTC. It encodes CASSLPGGSGSGANVLTF. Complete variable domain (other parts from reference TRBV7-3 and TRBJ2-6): GAGVSQTPSNKVTEKGKYVELRCDPISGHTALYWYRQSLGQGPEFLIYFQGTGAADDSGLPNDRFFAVRPEGSVSTLKIQRTERGDSAVYLCASSLPGGSGSGANVLTFGAGSRLTVL.